A selection of T cell receptor beta chains follows, all from one sample in a study of metastatic and nonmetastatic thyroid tumors. From the PCR reads, TCRdb re-called clones with MiXCR. The repertoire consists of about 26,000 clones, with about 26% occurring once and the leading ten covering around 6%. The sequencing sample was made of blood. The receptor set was obtained from a female donor with papillary thyroid cancer or a benign thyroid nodule (not recorded which). Some clones in this sample may be carry-over from other donors' samples. CDR3s include the opening cysteine and the closing phenylalanine or tryptophan. A D gene is named only where the DNA matches it firmly. Part of the rows lack a size; the others show once, few, many or a class for expanded clones.

d_gene	len	abundance	v_gene	j_gene	CDR3nt	CDR3aa
NA	14	NA	TRBV6-1	TRBJ2-7	TGTGCCAGCAGTCGGGACTTAAGCTCCTACGAGCAGTACTTC	CASSRDLSSYEQYF
NA	11	many	TRBV28	TRBJ1-5	TGTGCCAGCAGGGGGATGGATCCCCAGCATTTT	CASRGMDPQHF
TRBD2	18	few	TRBV18	TRBJ2-5	TGTGCCAGCTCACCACCGGCTAGCGGGAGGTTGGGTCAAGAGACCCAGTACTTC	CASSPPASGRLGQETQYF
NA	16	many	TRBV7-6	TRBJ2-7	TGTGCCAGCAGCTTAGGAGCAGCGGGTTCCGCCTACGAGCAGTACTTC	CASSLGAAGSAYEQYF
NA	14	medium-sized	TRBV2	TRBJ2-7	TGTGCCAGCAGTGTGGAGGGGACCCTCTACGAGCAGTACTTC	CASSVEGTLYEQYF
NA	12	NA	TRBV7-9	TRBJ1-1	TGTGCCAGCAGCCGTGATTACGCTGAAGCTTTCTTT	CASSRDYAEAFF
TRBD2	18	once	TRBV11-2	TRBJ2-3	TGTGCCAGCAGCTTAGGAATGGGACTAGCGGGATTGACAGATACGCAGTATTTT	CASSLGMGLAGLTDTQYF
NA	14	many	TRBV9	TRBJ2-5	TGTGCCAGCAGCGTACAGGGACAAGAAGAGACCCAGTACTTC	CASSVQGQEETQYF
NA	15	many	TRBV20-1	TRBJ2-1	TGCAGTGCTAGTATCCCGAACTTAGGGTACAATGAGCAGTTCTTC	CSASIPNLGYNEQFF
TRBD2	15	NA	TRBV6-2/TRBV6-3	TRBJ2-2	TGTGCCAGCAGTTACGGCGGGAGGGAAATCGGGGAGCTGTTTTTT	CASSYGGREIGELFF
NA	16	NA	TRBV27	TRBJ2-2	TGTGCCAGCAGTCCACTATCGGAGAGTAACACCGGGGAGCTGTTTTTT	CASSPLSESNTGELFF
TRBD2	16	NA	TRBV5-1	TRBJ2-1	TGCGCCAGCAGCCGACGGGAGGTCCGCTCCTACAATGAGCAGTTCTTC	CASSRREVRSYNEQFF
NA	13	few	TRBV28	TRBJ1-1	TGTGCCAGCACCTCCTACTTAGACACTGAAGCTTTCTTT	CASTSYLDTEAFF
NA	11	once	TRBV12-3/TRBV12-4	TRBJ1-1	TGTGCCAGCAGTTTCGGCCACGAAGCTTTCTTT	CASSFGHEAFF
NA	16	many	TRBV11-2	TRBJ1-5	TGTGCCAGCAGCTCGCTTCCTATATCGGGGTTTCAGCCCCAGCATTTT	CASSSLPISGFQPQHF
NA	14	few	TRBV20-1	TRBJ1-2	TGCAGTGCTAGATCCCGCCAGGGGATGTCTGGCTACACCTTC	CSARSRQGMSGYTF
NA	16	many	TRBV2	TRBJ2-7	TGTGCCAGCAGATCCCAGGAAATATCCCTTTACTACGAGCAGTACTTC	CASRSQEISLYYEQYF
NA	15	NA	TRBV5-1	TRBJ2-3	TGCGCCAGCAGCGAAACAGCTATGAGCACAGATACGCAGTATTTT	CASSETAMSTDTQYF
TRBD1	15	few	TRBV28	TRBJ1-2	TGTGCCAGCAGTTCCGGGACAGGGTCCAACTATGGCTACACCTTC	CASSSGTGSNYGYTF
NA	15	many	TRBV24-1	TRBJ1-1	TGTGCCACCAGTGACCTCTGCCCCGCTGGCACTGAAGCTTTCTTT	CATSDLCPAGTEAFF
NA	15	once	TRBV27	TRBJ1-1	TGTGCCAGCAGTTTAGGAGCGGGCCTGTACACTGAATCTTTCTTT	CASSLGAGLYTESFF
NA	13	medium-sized	TRBV11-3	TRBJ2-7	TGTGCCAGCAGCTTGGGACCGGTCTACGAGCAGTACTTC	CASSLGPVYEQYF
TRBD1	15	few	TRBV28	TRBJ2-1	TGTGCCAGCAGTCCGATGGGACAGGGCTACAATGAGCAGTTCTTC	CASSPMGQGYNEQFF
NA	17	many	TRBV9	TRBJ1-2	TGTGCCAGCAGCGTAGGGGGAAACAGCGTTTTTAACTATGGCTACACCTTC	CASSVGGNSVFNYGYTF
TRBD2	15	NA	TRBV11-2	TRBJ2-1	TGTGCCAGCAGCTTAGGAGCGGGAGGATATTTTGAGCAGTTCTTC	CASSLGAGGYFEQFF
NA	12	few	TRBV7-9	TRBJ2-1	TGTGCCAGCAGCCGCGGGGACAATGAGCAGTTCTTC	CASSRGDNEQFF
TRBD2	16	NA	TRBV6-1	TRBJ2-1	TGTGCCAGCAGTCGGACTAGCGGGAGCTCCTACAATGAGCAGTTCTTC	CASSRTSGSSYNEQFF
TRBD1	16	medium-sized	TRBV6-1	TRBJ1-2	TGTGCCAGCAGTGAAGCGCTCGGAGACAGGGGGCATGGCTACACCTTC	CASSEALGDRGHGYTF
NA	15	medium-sized	TRBV20-1	TRBJ2-3	TGCAGTGCGCCCGTCCGGGACCGACTTACAGATACGCAGTATTTT	CSAPVRDRLTDTQYF
NA	14	many	TRBV7-3	TRBJ1-1	TGTGCCAGCAGCTTAGCTCCCATGAACACTGAAGCTTTCTTT	CASSLAPMNTEAFF
TRBD2	13	NA	TRBV5-4	TRBJ2-1	TGTGCCAGCAGCCTCTTGGGGAGGGGTGAGCAGTTCTTC	CASSLLGRGEQFF
NA	16	medium-sized	TRBV6-5	TRBJ1-2	TGTGCCAGCAGTTACCAGTCGGACAAGGGAAACTATGGCTACACCTTC	CASSYQSDKGNYGYTF
NA	12	NA	TRBV25-1	TRBJ1-2	TGTGCCAGCAGGGGGCAGTTTGATGGCTACACCTTC	CASRGQFDGYTF
NA	16	many	TRBV19	TRBJ1-1	TGTGCCAGTAGGACGTCATGGCAGGAAGCGAACACTGAAGCTTTCTTT	CASRTSWQEANTEAFF
NA	13	many	TRBV5-6	TRBJ2-2	TGTGCCAGCAGCTTTGGTCAGGTCGGGGAGCTGTTTTTT	CASSFGQVGELFF
TRBD1	13	few	TRBV11-3	TRBJ2-7	TGTGCCAGCAGCCCGGGGACAGGAGGCGAGCAGTACTTC	CASSPGTGGEQYF
TRBD2	14	NA	TRBV12-3/TRBV12-4	TRBJ2-1	TGTGCCAGCAGTTCTAGTACTAGCGTCCCTGAGCAGTTCTTC	CASSSSTSVPEQFF
NA	15	NA	TRBV6-4	TRBJ2-1	TGTGCCAACAGCCCCGGGGCAGGGGACCACAATGAGCAGTTCTTC	CANSPGAGDHNEQFF
TRBD1	14	medium-sized	TRBV20-1	TRBJ1-1	TGCAGTGCTAGGACCGTGGACAGGGGCGGTGAAGCTTTCTTT	CSARTVDRGGEAFF
NA	12	many	TRBV2	TRBJ1-5	TGTGCCAGCCGGGACTCCTCATATCCCCAGCATTTT	CASRDSSYPQHF
NA	12	NA	TRBV20-1	TRBJ1-2	TGCAGTGCTAGGGTGGGGGCGCAGGGCTACACCTTC	CSARVGAQGYTF
NA	17	many	TRBV4-1	TRBJ2-1	TGCGCCAGCAGCCAAGAAGCAGCGGCACCTTCCTACAATGAGCAGTTCTTC	CASSQEAAAPSYNEQFF
NA	12	many	TRBV4-1	TRBJ2-5	TGCGCCAGCAGCCAAGAATCGGGGGCCCAGTACTTC	CASSQESGAQYF
NA	15	NA	TRBV12-3/TRBV12-4	TRBJ2-3	TGTGCCAGCGGTAGCCGGGGGTCTGGCACAGATACGCAGTATTTT	CASGSRGSGTDTQYF
TRBD1	12	many	TRBV7-9	TRBJ1-4	TGTGCCAGCAGCTCGGACAGGGGTGAACTGTTTTTT	CASSSDRGELFF